A single T cell receptor (beta chain) is shown here with its context. The target antigen is unknown. V was pared by 5 bases and J by 3 bases, with 17 bases between. In germline, CDR1 is SGHVS, CDR2 FQNEAQ. The CDR3 covers 16 residues. The PCR made use of 60 Vbeta and 13 Jbeta primers. Libraries were prepared by immunoSEQ multiplex PCR; TCRdb keeps only in-frame clonotypes and omits some of them. In the table there are roughly 200,000 clones, around 80% of which are singletons. The data belong to a study of cytomegalovirus exposure and HLA in healthy donors. General observations from the study: Differences between HLA loci emerged in a later analysis of TCR association rates, with DRB1 most and HLA-C fewest. Indistinguishable V segments such as TRBV6-2 and TRBV6-3 were excluded.

Specimen: PBMCs. This TCR derives from a woman in her 30s in good health and CMV-seropositive. The gene calls are TRBV7-8 and TRBJ2-1; tentatively, D is TRBD2 (6 bases). The CDR3 region is CASSPQERAYYNEQFF. The CDR3, as DNA: TGTGCCAGCAGCCCCCAAGAGCGGGCCTACTACAATGAGCAGTTCTTC.